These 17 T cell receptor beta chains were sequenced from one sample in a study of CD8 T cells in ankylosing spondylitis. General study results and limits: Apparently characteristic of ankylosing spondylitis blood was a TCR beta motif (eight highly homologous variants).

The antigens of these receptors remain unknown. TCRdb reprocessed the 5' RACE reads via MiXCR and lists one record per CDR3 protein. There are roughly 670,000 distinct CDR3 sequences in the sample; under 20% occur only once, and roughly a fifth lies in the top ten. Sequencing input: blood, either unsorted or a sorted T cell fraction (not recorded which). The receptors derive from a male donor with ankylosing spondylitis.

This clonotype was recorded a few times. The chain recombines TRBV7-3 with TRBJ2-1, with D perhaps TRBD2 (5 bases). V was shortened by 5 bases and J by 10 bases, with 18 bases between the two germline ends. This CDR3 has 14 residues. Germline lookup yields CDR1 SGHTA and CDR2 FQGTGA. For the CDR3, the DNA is TGTGCCAGCAGCCGTGGGAGCAGTACGCAAGAGCAGTTCTTC. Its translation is CASSRGSSTQEQFF.

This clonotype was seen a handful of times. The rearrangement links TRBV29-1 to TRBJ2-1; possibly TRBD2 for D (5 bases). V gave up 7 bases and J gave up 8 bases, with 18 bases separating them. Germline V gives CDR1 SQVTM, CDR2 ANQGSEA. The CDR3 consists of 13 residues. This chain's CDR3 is CSGGRNAGDEQFF. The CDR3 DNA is TGCAGCGGTGGACGGAACGCGGGCGATGAGCAGTTCTTC.

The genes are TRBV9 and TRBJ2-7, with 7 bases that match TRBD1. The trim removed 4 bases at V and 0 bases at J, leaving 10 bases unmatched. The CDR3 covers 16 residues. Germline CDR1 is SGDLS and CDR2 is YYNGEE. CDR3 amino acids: CASSSPQGDNSYEQYF. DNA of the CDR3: TGTGCCAGCAGCTCTCCTCAGGGGGACAACTCCTACGAGCAGTACTTC. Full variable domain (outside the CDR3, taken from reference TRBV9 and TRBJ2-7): DSGVTQTPKHLITATGQRVTLRCSPRSGDLSVYWYQQSLDQGLQFLIQYYNGEERAKGNILERFSAQQFPDLHSELNLSSLELGDSALYFCASSSPQGDNSYEQYFGPGTRLTVT.

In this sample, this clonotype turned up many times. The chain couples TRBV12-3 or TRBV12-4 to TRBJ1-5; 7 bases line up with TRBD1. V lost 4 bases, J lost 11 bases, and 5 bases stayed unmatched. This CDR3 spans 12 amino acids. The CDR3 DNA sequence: TGTGCCAGCAGTTGGACAGGCGAGACCCAGCATTTT. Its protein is CASSWTGETQHF.

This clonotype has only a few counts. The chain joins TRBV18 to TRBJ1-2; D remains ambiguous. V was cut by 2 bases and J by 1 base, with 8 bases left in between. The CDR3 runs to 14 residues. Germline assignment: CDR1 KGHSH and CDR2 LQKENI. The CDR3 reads CASSPEQDNYGYTF. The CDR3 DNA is TGTGCCAGCTCACCAGAGCAAGATAACTATGGCTACACCTTC.

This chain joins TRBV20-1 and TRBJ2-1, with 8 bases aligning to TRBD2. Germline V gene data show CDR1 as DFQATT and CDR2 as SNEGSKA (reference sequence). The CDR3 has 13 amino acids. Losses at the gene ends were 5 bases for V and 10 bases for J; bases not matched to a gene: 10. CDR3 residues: CSAPIAGSSEQFF. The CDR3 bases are TGCAGTGCTCCGATAGCGGGATCTTCGGAGCAGTTCTTC.

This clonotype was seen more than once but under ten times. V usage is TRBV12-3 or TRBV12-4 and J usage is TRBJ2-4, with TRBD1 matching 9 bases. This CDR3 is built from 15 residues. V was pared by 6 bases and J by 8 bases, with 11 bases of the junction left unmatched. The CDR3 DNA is TGTGCCAGCAGCCCCGGACAGGGGCCGGTGGACATTCAGTACTTC. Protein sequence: CASSPGQGPVDIQYF.

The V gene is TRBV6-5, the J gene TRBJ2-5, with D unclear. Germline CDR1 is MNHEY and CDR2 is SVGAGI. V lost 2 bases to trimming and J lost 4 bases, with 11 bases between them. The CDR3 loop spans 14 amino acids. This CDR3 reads CASSYLQSAETQYF. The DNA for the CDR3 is TGTGCCAGCAGTTACCTCCAGTCAGCAGAGACCCAGTACTTC.

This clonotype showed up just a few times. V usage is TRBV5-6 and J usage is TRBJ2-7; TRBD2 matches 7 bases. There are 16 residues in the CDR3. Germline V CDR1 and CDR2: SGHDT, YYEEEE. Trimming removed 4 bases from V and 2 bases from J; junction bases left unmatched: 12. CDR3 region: CASSTPTSANAYEQYF. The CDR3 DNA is TGTGCCAGCAGCACCCCTACTAGCGCCAATGCCTACGAGCAGTACTTC.

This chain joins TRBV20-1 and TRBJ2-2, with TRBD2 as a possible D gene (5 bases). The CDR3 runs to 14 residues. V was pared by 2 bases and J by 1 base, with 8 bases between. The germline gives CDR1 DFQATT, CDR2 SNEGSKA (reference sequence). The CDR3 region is CSARRRGNTGELFF. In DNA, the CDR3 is TGCAGTGCTAGACGTCGGGGGAACACCGGGGAGCTGTTTTTT.

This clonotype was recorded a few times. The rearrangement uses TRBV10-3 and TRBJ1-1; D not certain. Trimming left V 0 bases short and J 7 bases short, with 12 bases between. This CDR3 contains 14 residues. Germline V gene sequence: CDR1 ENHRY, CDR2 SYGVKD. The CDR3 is CAISESVNRGEAFF. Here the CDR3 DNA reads TGTGCCATCAGTGAGTCGGTGAATCGGGGTGAAGCTTTCTTT.

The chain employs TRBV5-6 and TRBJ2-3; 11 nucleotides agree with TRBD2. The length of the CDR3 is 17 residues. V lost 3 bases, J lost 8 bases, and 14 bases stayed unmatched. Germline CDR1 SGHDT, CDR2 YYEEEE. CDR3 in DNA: TGTGCCAGCAGCTGGGAGACTAGCGGGGAAGTGAGGGTTACGCAGTATTTT. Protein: CASSWETSGEVRVTQYF.

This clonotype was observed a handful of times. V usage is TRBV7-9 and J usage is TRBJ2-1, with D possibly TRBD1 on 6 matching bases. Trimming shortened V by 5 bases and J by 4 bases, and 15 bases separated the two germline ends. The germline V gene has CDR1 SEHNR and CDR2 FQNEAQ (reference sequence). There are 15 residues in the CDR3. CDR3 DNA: TGTGCCAGCAGCCCCGACAGGAGCACATACAATGAGCAGTTCTTC. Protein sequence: CASSPDRSTYNEQFF.

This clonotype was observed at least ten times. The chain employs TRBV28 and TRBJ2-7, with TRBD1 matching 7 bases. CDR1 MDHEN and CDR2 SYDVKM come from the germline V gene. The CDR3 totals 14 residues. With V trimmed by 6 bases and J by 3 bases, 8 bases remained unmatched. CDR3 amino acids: CASRLPGQIYEQYF. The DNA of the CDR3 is TGTGCCAGCAGATTACCGGGACAGATCTACGAGCAGTACTTC.

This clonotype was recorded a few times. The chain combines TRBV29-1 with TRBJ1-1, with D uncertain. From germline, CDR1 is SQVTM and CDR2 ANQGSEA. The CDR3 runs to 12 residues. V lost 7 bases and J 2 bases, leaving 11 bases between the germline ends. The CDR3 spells CSARNLNTEAFF. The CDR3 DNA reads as TGCAGCGCAAGAAACCTTAACACTGAAGCTTTCTTT.

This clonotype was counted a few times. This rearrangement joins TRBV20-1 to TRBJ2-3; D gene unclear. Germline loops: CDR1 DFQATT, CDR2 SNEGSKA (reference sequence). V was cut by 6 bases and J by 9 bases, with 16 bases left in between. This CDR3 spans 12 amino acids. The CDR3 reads CSAPNPETTQYF. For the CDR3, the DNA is TGCAGTGCCCCGAACCCAGAAACGACGCAGTATTTT.

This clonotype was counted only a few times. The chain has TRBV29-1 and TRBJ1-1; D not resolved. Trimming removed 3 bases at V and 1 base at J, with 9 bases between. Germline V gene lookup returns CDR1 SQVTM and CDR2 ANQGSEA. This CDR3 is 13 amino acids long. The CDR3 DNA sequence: TGCAGCGTTGAGGACCGCCCGAACACTGAAGCTTTCTTT. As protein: CSVEDRPNTEAFF.